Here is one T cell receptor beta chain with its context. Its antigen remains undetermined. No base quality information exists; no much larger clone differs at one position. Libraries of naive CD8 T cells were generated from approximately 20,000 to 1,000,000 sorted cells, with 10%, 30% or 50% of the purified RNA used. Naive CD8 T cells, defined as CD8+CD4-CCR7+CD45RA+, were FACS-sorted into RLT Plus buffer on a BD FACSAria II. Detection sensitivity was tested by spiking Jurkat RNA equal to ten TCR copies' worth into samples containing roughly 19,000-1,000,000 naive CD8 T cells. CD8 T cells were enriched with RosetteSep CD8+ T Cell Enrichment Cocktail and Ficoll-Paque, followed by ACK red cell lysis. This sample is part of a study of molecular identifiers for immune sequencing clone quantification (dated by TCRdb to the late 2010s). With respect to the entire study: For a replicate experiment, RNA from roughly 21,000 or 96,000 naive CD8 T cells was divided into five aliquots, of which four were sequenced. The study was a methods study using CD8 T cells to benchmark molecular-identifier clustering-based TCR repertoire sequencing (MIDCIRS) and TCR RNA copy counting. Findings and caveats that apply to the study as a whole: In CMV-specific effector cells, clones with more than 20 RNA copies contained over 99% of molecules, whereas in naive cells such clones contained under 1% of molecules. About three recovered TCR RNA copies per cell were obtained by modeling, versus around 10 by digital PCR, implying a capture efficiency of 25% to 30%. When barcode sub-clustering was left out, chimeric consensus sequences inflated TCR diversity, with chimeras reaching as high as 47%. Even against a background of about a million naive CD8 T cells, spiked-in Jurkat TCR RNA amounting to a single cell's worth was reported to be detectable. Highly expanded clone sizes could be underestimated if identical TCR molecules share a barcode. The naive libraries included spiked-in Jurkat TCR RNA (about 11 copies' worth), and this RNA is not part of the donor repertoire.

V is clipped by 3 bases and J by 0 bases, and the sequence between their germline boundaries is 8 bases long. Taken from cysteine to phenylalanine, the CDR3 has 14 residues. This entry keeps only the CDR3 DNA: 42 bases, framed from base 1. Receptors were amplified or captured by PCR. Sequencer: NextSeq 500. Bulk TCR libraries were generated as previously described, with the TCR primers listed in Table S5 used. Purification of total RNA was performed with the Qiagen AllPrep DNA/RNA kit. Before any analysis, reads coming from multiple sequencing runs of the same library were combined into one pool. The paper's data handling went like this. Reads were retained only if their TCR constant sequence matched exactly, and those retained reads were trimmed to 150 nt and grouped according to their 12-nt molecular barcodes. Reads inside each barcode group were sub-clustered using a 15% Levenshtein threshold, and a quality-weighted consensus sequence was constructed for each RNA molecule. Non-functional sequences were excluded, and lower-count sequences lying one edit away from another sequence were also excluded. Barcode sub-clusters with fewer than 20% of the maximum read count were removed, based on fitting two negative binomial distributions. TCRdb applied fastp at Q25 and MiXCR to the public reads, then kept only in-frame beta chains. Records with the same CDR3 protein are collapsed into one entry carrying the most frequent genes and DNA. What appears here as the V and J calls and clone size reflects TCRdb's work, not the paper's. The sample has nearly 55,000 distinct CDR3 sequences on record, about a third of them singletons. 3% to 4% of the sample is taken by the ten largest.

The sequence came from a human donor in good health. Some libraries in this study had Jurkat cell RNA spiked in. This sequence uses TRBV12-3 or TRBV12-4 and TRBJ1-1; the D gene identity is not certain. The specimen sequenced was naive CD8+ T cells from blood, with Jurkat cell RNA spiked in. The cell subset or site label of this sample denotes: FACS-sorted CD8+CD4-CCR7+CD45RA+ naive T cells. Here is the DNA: TGTGCCAGCAGTTTTTTCCCGGTGAACACTGAAGCTTTCTTT. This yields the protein CASSFFPVNTEAFF.